The present entry profiles one TCR beta chain with its context. Its cognate antigen is unknown. The sample belongs to a study of blood T cells in healthy people across ages. Study as a whole: T cells yielded about one barcoded beta molecule per two cells through template switching. Points from the study as a whole: A roughly linear fall in TCR beta diversity per million T cells was seen with increasing age.

Through a sample-barcoded 5' primer and a J-beta primer mix, a second PCR was run for roughly 7 to 12 cycles. Every cDNA was tagged by a template-switch adaptor with 12 random nucleotides. Any given sample supplied a minimum of 3 million CDR3-containing paired-end reads. MiXCR, applied by TCRdb to the 5' RACE reads, yields one record per CDR3 protein. The data hold 1,800,000 or so distinct CDR3 sequences, with roughly 43% observed a single time. V dropped 5 bases and J dropped 11; count of bases not matched to a gene: 5. CDR3 length: 13 amino acids. The V and J genes are TRBV12-3 or TRBV12-4 and TRBJ2-4, with 11 nucleotides matching TRBD2. Material for sequencing was blood. The TCR comes from a human donor in good health. The CDR3 bases are TGTGCCAGCAGTGGGGGGACTAGCGGACTTCAGTACTTC. Translation: CASSGGTSGLQYF.